One TCR beta chain is described in this entry. Its specificity is unknown. The data are from a study of OX40 agonist ivuxolimab in advanced cancers. About the study: The study treated patients with ivuxolimab, an agonistic anti-OX40 (CD134) antibody. Dose-escalation patients suffered from hepatocellular carcinoma, melanoma, renal cell or head and neck cancer. Study-level points and caveats: Some patients without response likewise showed low normalized clonal expansion. More expanded clones were found, on average, in CD8+ than in CD4+ T cells.

The CDR3 totals 20 residues. Trimming took 4 bases from V and 3 from J; bases not matched to a gene: 25. Looked up from germline, CDR1 is SGHKS and CDR2 is YYEKEE (reference sequence). Clones were read by immunoSEQ multiplex PCR, and TCRdb kept only the in-frame ones, dropping some. This repertoire shows roughly 67,000 clones, nearly 90% found once; its top ten account for more than 5%. This TCR came from an adult with an advanced solid tumor such as melanoma, head and neck, liver or kidney cancer. The sequenced sample was CD4+ or CD8+ T cells sorted from blood, obtained in a trial of the OX40 agonist ivuxolimab. The chain carries TRBV5-5 and TRBJ2-7, with 7 bases aligning to TRBD2. CDR3 amino acids: CASSPDGSPMKAGLLYEQYF. CDR3 bases: TGTGCCAGCAGCCCCGATGGGTCTCCTATGAAAGCGGGGTTACTCTACGAGCAGTACTTC.